This TCR beta chain stems from a study of regulatory T cells in long-lasting Graves disease. Overall study results and limits: Persistent disease preferred TRBV28, TRBJ1-2 and TRBJ2-5. In persistent patients, shared public clonotypes (around 2,500) outnumbered those in new patients (around 1,000).

V was trimmed by 6 bases and J by 0 bases, leaving 12 bases between them. Per the germline V gene, CDR1 is SGHDN and CDR2 is FVKESK. The CDR3 is 14 residues long. Time point denoted: persistent/refractory GD, antithyroid drugs over 5 years with positive TRAb. PBMC-extracted RNA yielded the TCR library. It was by American Thyroid Association guidelines that Graves' disease was diagnosed. Building the TCR beta libraries relied on iRepertoire HTBI primers, and CDR3 regions underwent Arm-PCR. Under the authors' procedure: Across the samples, identification revealed 55 to 80 TRBV and over 12 TRBJ segments. TCRdb redid the calling of the multiplex PCR reads with MiXCR, one entry per CDR3 protein. V and J calls and clone size were set by TCRdb, not the authors. The table has approximately 470,000 distinct CDR3 sequences, less than 25% seen once; the top ten hold about 7.8%. This clonotype was found many times. No antigen is known for it.

The TCR originated in a female donor with Graves disease. The chain uses TRBV14 and TRBJ2-7; maybe TRBD2 (5 bases). The specimen comprised peripheral blood mononuclear cells (PBMCs), sampled when the disease was refractory, from a patient treated with antithyroid drugs. The CDR3: CASRRSGLSYEQYF. CDR3 in DNA: TGTGCCAGCAGGCGCAGCGGACTCTCCTACGAGCAGTACTTC.